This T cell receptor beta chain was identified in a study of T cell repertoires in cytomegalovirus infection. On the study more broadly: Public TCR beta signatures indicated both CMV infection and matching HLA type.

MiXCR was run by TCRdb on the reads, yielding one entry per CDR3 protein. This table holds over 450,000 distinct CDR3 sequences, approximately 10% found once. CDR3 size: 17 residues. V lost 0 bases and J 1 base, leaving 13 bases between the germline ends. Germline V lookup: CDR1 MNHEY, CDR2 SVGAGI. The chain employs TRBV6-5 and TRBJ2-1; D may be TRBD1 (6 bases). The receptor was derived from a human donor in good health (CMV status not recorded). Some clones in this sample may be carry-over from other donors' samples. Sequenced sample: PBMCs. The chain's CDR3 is CASSYSIPQGSYNEQFF. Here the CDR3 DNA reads TGTGCCAGCAGTTACTCGATTCCCCAGGGGTCCTACAATGAGCAGTTCTTC.